The 22 T cell receptor beta chains below come from one sample, sequenced in a study of human T cells and chemical hapten exposure. Via MiXCR, TCRdb re-called the RACE reads, giving one row per CDR3 protein. The sample holds approximately 82,000 distinct CDR3 sequences; about 11% are singletons and the top ten take under 4%. Time point indicated: patch test 1, 2 weeks after DPC sensitization. As for treatment: therapeutic diphenylcyclopropenone sensitization with weekly scalp DPC. The starting material was whole blood, obtained in connection with sensitization to the hapten diphenylcyclopropenone (DPC). These receptors all stem from a woman aged 55-69 years with alopecia areata. Some clones in this sample may be carry-over from other donors' samples.

This clonotype was seen only a few times. The J gene is TRBJ1-2, the V gene TRBV12-3 or TRBV12-4, with TRBD1 matching over 9 bases. Losses at the gene ends were 10 bases for V and 4 bases for J; bases not matched to a gene: 7. The CDR3 is 13 amino acids. The DNA of the CDR3 is TGTGCCAACAGAAAGACAGGGGGCTATGGCTACACCTTC. This encodes CANRKTGGYGYTF.

In this sample, this clonotype turned up many times. The rearrangement uses TRBV2 and TRBJ2-7, with D possibly being TRBD1 or TRBD2 (6 bases each). There are 11 residues in the CDR3. V was trimmed by 6 bases and J by 5 bases, leaving 8 bases between them. Germline CDR1 and CDR2: SNHLY and FYNNEI. The CDR3 reads CASRGGNEQYF. Written as DNA, the CDR3 is TGTGCCAGCAGGGGGGGCAACGAGCAGTACTTC.

This clonotype appeared a few times. The V call is TRBV27, the J call TRBJ2-5; D unresolved. Looked up from germline, CDR1 is MNHEY and CDR2 is SMNVEV (reference sequence). Trimming stripped 6 bases from V and 7 bases from J, with 15 bases between. This CDR3 is 13 amino acids long. The DNA of the CDR3 is TGTGCCAGCAGACTGCATCCCGTCATGACCCAGTACTTC. This translates into CASRLHPVMTQYF.

The table lists this clonotype with many counts. This rearrangement joins TRBV5-1 to TRBJ2-5, with 7 bases that match TRBD1. CDR3 length: 15 residues. Unmatched junction bases numbered 11, after V lost 5 bases and J lost 4 bases. From germline, CDR1 is SGHRS and CDR2 YFSETQ. This chain's CDR3 is CASRPTGARGETQYF. In DNA form, the CDR3 reads TGCGCCAGCAGACCCACAGGGGCCCGGGGAGAGACCCAGTACTTC.

This sequence joins TRBV7-9 and TRBJ1-1; 7 bases map to TRBD1. This CDR3 comprises 12 residues. Germline loops: CDR1 SEHNR, CDR2 FQNEAQ (reference sequence). V dropped 6 bases and J dropped 10; count of bases not matched to a gene: 8. For the CDR3, the DNA is TGTGCCAGCAGTCAGGGGGAGATCGTAGCTTTCTTT. This sequence encodes CASSQGEIVAFF.

The rearrangement joins TRBV12-3 or TRBV12-4 to TRBJ1-1; maybe TRBD1 (6 bases). V gave up 11 bases and J gave up 5 bases, with 18 bases separating them. The CDR3 totals 13 residues. Written as DNA, the CDR3 is TGTGCCTCGGTTTCGGGGGCTGGAACTGAAGCTTTCTTT. As protein: CASVSGAGTEAFF.

At least ten counts were recorded for this clonotype. The chain links TRBV2 to TRBJ2-2, with 7 nucleotides matching TRBD2. This CDR3 is built from 15 residues. V was clipped by 2 bases and J by 3 bases; unmatched bases: 3. Per germline, CDR1 SNHLY and CDR2 FYNNEI. The CDR3 DNA reads as TGTGCCAGCAGTGAATCCAGCGGGGACACCGGGGAGCTGTTTTTT. This translates into CASSESSGDTGELFF.

This clonotype was picked up many times. This sequence joins TRBV3-1 and TRBJ1-5; D unresolved. V was pared by 0 bases and J by 4 bases, with 13 bases between. Germline V gene sequence: CDR1 LGHDT, CDR2 YNNKEL (reference sequence). The CDR3 runs to 16 residues. CDR3 coding DNA: TGTGCCAGCAGCCAAGACGCAGGAGTGGGGAATCAGCCCCAGCATTTT. It encodes CASSQDAGVGNQPQHF.

This clonotype has only a few counts. The chain joins TRBV9 to TRBJ2-3; possibly TRBD1 or TRBD2 for D (5 bases each). Trimming removed 4 bases from V and 5 bases from J, with 17 bases in between. CDR1 is SGDLS and CDR2 is YYNGEE in the germline V gene. The CDR3 has 15 amino acids. In nucleotides, the CDR3 is TGTGCCAGCAGCCGGGAAGGAGCCCAGGGAGATACGCAGTATTTT. Amino acid sequence: CASSREGAQGDTQYF.

This clonotype was counted many times. The gene calls are TRBV25-1 and TRBJ1-2; D gene ambiguous. Germline V gene lookup returns CDR1 MGHDK and CDR2 SYGVNS. V lost 1 base and J lost 2, with 8 bases in between. This CDR3 spans 14 amino acids. In nucleotides, the CDR3 is TGTGCCAGCAGTGAATCTTCCGGGAACTATGGCTACACCTTC. Protein sequence: CASSESSGNYGYTF.

This clonotype was observed many times. The J gene is TRBJ1-1, the V gene TRBV7-9; D is perhaps TRBD1 (5 bases). The V gene lost 5 bases and the J gene lost 4 bases, with 17 bases spanning the gap. Germline assignment: CDR1 SEHNR and CDR2 FQNEAQ (reference sequence). The CDR3 spans 15 residues. CDR3 loop: CASSPVATVGTEAFF. The CDR3, as DNA: TGTGCCAGCAGCCCGGTTGCGACAGTGGGCACTGAAGCTTTCTTT.

This clonotype was seen a handful of times. The chain is built from TRBV29-1 and TRBJ1-2, with D possibly being TRBD1 (5 bases). CDR3 size: 15 residues. Germline V lookup: CDR1 SQVTM, CDR2 ANQGSEA. Trimming left V 0 bases short and J 4 bases short, with 15 bases between. The CDR3 protein is CSVEDGHSFFYGYTF. The DNA for the CDR3 is TGCAGCGTTGAAGATGGACACAGTTTCTTCTATGGCTACACCTTC.

This clonotype was observed a handful of times. The V call is TRBV20-1, the J call TRBJ2-7, with D hard to call. Germline V gene sequence: CDR1 DFQATT, CDR2 SNEGSKA (reference sequence). V lost 2 bases and J lost 0, with 5 bases in between. The CDR3 is 12 amino acids. The CDR3 DNA reads as TGCAGTGCTAGACCGGACTCCTACGAGCAGTACTTC. Translating gives CSARPDSYEQYF.

This clonotype has ten or more counts. V gene TRBV6-1 combines with J gene TRBJ2-7, with unresolved D. The CDR3 is 12 residues long. V shed 1 base and J shed 1 base, with 2 bases lying between them. CDR1 and CDR2 (germline): MNHNS, SASEGT. The CDR3: CASSEGSYEQYF. The CDR3 coding sequence is TGTGCCAGCAGTGAAGGTTCCTACGAGCAGTACTTC.

This clonotype has just a few counts. CDR3 sequence reads: CASRGRTGGTEAFF. CDR3 nucleotide sequence: TGTGCCAGCAGGGGTAGGACAGGGGGGACTGAAGCTTTCTTT. The V call is TRBV6-6, the J call TRBJ1-1; TRBD1 aligns across 10 bases. The V gene end was trimmed by 6 bases and the J gene end by 5 bases; junction bases not matched to a gene: 6. Germline values: CDR1 MNHNY, CDR2 SVGAGI (reference sequence). The CDR3 loop spans 14 amino acids.

This clonotype appeared many times. The rearrangement joins TRBV12-2 to TRBJ1-5; the D call of TRBD1 is as the table states it, not checked on the DNA. TRBV12-2 represents a pseudogene. The CDR3 sequence is 15 residues long. CDR3 loop: CASRLRPGRIGPQHF. For the CDR3, the DNA is TGTGCAAGTCGCTTAAGGCCAGGGCGGATTGGGCCCCAGCATTTT.

This clonotype has at least ten counts. The V and J genes are TRBV6-6 and TRBJ1-1; D is unclear. CDR1 and CDR2 (germline): MNHNY, SVGAGI (reference sequence). This CDR3 has 13 residues. V lost 2 bases and J lost 10, with 14 bases in between. This chain's CDR3 is CASSYHSSRRAFF. The DNA of the CDR3 is TGTGCCAGCAGTTACCACAGCTCCAGGCGAGCTTTCTTT.

The chain joins TRBV13 to TRBJ2-5; D not resolved. Germline CDR1 PRHDT, CDR2 FYEKMQ (reference sequence). The CDR3 covers 14 residues. V was shortened by 3 bases and J by 2 bases, with 10 bases between the two germline ends. The CDR3 DNA follows: TGTGCCAGCAGCTTGTTTGGGTCGCAAGAGACCCAGTACTTC. It specifies CASSLFGSQETQYF.

Ten or more counts support this clonotype. A read error may account for a junction end that differs from germline. The chain couples TRBV30 to TRBJ2-5; 7 nucleotides line up with TRBD2. This CDR3 contains 10 residues. Germline CDR1 is GTSNPN and CDR2 is SVGIG (reference sequence). CDR3 coding DNA: TGTGCCTGGAGTACTAGCGTTTTGGACTTC. This sequence encodes CAWSTSVLDF.

This clonotype was found many times. This chain connects TRBV7-9 to TRBJ1-4; weak D call: TRBD1 (6 bases). CDR1 and CDR2 from the germline V gene are SEHNR and FQNEAQ (reference sequence). The CDR3 is 16 amino acids. V was trimmed by 5 bases and J by 8 bases, leaving 21 bases between them. The CDR3 DNA is TGTGCCAGCAGCCCACATTCTAACAGGGATGGGGAAAAACTGTTTTTT. Amino acid sequence: CASSPHSNRDGEKLFF.

This clonotype has only a few counts. This chain connects TRBV4-1 to TRBJ2-7; D could derive from TRBD1 or TRBD2 (5 bases each). The CDR3 has 15 amino acids. Per the germline V gene, CDR1 is MGHRA and CDR2 is YSYEKL. V was clipped by 0 bases and J by 2 bases, with 11 bases between them. The DNA for the CDR3 is TGCGCCAGCAGCCAAGATGAGGGGAGCGCCTACGAGCAGTACTTC. Protein sequence: CASSQDEGSAYEQYF.

This clonotype was picked up many times. This chain links TRBV6-2 or TRBV6-3 with TRBJ2-7; D might be TRBD2 (6 bases). V lost 2 bases and J lost 6, with 20 bases in between. CDR1 is MNHEY, CDR2 SVGEGT, per germline. This CDR3 spans 16 amino acids. CDR3 DNA sequence: TGTGCCAGCAGTTACCCTTCAGGGAGGACCAAGGGCGAGCAGTACTTC. Its protein is CASSYPSGRTKGEQYF.